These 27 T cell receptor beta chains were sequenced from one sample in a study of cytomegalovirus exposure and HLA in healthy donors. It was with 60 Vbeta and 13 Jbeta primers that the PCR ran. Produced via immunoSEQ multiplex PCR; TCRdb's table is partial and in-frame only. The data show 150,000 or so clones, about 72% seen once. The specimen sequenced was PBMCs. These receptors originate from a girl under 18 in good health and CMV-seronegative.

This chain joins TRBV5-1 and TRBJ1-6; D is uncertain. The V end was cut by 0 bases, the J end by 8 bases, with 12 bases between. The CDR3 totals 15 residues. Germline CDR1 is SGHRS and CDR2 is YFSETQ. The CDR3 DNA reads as TGCGCCAGCAGCTTGGACCGCCGGGGATATTCACCCCTCCACTTT. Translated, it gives CASSLDRRGYSPLHF.

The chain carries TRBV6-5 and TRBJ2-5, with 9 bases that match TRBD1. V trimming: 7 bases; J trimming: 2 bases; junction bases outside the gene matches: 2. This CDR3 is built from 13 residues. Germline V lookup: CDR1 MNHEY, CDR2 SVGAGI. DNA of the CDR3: TGTGCCAGCACCGGGACAGGGCAAGAGACCCAGTACTTC. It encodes CASTGTGQETQYF.

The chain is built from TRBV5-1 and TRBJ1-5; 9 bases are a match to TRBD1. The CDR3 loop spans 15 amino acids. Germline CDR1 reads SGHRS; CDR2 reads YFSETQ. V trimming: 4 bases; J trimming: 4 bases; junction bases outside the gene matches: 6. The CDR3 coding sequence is TGCGCCAGCAGCGTGGAGGGACAGGGTAATCAGCCCCAGCATTTT. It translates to CASSVEGQGNQPQHF.

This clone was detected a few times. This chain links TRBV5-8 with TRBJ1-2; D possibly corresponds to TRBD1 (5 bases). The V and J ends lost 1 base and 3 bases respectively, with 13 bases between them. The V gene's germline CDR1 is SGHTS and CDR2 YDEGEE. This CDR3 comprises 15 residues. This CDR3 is CASSLRTRRDYGYTF. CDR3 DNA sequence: TGTGCCAGCAGCTTGAGGACACGAAGGGACTATGGCTACACCTTC.

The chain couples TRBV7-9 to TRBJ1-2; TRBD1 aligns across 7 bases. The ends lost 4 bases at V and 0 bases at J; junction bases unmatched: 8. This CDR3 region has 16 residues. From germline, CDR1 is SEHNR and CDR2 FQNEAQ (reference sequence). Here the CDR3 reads CASSSNRGSSNYGYTF. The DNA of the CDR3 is TGTGCCAGCAGCTCCAACAGGGGCAGTTCTAACTATGGCTACACCTTC.

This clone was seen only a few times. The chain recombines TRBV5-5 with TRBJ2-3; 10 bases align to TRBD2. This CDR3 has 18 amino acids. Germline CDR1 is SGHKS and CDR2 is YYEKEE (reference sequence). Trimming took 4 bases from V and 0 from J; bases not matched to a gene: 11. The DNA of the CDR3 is TGTGCCAGCAGCGAACTTCCTAGCGGGGGCCCAAGCACAGATACGCAGTATTTT. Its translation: CASSELPSGGPSTDTQYF.

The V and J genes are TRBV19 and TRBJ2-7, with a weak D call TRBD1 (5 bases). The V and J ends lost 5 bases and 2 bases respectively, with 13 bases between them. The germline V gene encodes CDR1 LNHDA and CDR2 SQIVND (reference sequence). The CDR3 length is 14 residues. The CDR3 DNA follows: TGTGCCAGTAGTTCTCGGACAACAACCTACGAGCAGTACTTC. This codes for CASSSRTTTYEQYF.

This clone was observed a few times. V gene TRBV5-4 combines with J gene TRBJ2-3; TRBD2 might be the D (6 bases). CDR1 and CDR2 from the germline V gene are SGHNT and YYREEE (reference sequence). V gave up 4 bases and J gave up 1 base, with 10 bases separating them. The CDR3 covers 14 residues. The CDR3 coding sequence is TGTGCCAGCAGCGCGGGGTCCGGCACAGATACGCAGTATTTT. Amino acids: CASSAGSGTDTQYF.

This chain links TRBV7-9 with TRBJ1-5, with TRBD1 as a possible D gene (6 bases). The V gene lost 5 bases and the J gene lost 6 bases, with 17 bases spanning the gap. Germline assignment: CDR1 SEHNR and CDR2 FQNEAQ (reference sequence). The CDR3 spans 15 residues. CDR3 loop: CASSPTGNSAQPQHF. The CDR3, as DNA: TGTGCCAGCAGCCCAACAGGGAACTCTGCTCAGCCCCAGCATTTT.

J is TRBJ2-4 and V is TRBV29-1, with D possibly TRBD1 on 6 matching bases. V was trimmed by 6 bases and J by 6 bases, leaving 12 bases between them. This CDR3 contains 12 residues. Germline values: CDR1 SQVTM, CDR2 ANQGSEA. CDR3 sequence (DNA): TGCAGCGTGGACAGTGTCGCAAACATTCAGTACTTC. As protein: CSVDSVANIQYF.

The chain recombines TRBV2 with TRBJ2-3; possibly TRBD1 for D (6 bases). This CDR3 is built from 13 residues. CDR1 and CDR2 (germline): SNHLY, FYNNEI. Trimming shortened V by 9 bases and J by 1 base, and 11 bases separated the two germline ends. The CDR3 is CASSQGRTDTQYF. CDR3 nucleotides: TGTGCCAGTTCACAGGGACGCACAGATACGCAGTATTTT.

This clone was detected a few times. This CDR3 is CASSVTGSSYEQYF. As DNA, the CDR3 is TGTGCCAGCAGCGTCACAGGCTCCTCCTACGAGCAGTACTTC. V usage is TRBV9 and J usage is TRBJ2-7; D possibly corresponds to TRBD1 (5 bases). The CDR3 totals 14 residues. The V gene's germline CDR1 is SGDLS and CDR2 YYNGEE. Trimming took 2 bases from V and 0 from J, leaving 9 bases between them.

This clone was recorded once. CDR3 protein: CAWRGGLADTQYF. The CDR3 DNA reads TGTGCCTGGCGGGGGGGCCTCGCAGATACGCAGTATTTT. The rearrangement joins TRBV30 to TRBJ2-3; 8 nucleotides align to TRBD2. V shed 5 bases and J 4 bases; nucleotides not matched to a gene: 5. There are 13 residues in the CDR3. Germline loops: CDR1 GTSNPN, CDR2 SVGIG (reference sequence).

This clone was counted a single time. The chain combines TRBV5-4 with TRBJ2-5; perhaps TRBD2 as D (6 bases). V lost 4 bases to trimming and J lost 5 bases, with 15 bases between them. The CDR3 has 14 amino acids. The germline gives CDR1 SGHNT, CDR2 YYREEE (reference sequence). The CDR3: CASSRRGGGETQYF. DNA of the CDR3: TGTGCCAGCAGCCGGAGGGGTGGTGGGGAGACCCAGTACTTC.

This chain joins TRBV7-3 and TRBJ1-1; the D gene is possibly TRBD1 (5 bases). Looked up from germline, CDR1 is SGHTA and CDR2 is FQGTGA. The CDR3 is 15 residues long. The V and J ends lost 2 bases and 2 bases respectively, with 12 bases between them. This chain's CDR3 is CASSLSYQGNTEAFF. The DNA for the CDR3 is TGTGCCAGCAGCTTATCGTATCAGGGCAACACTGAAGCTTTCTTT.

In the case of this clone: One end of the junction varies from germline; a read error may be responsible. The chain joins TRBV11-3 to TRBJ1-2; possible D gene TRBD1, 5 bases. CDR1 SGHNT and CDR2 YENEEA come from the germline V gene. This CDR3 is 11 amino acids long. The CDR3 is CANSGGGGYTF. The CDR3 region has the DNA TGTGCCAACAGCGGGGGAGGCGGCTACACCTTC.

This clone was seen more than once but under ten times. CDR3 residues: CATTGLGSNQPQHF. Written as DNA, the CDR3 is TGTGCCACTACGGGGTTGGGGAGCAATCAGCCCCAGCATTTT. The rearrangement joins TRBV19 to TRBJ1-5; D gene uncertain. CDR1 is LNHDA, CDR2 SQIVND, per germline (reference sequence). Between the trimmed V and J ends, which lost 10 bases and 1 base, there was a span of 14 bases. The CDR3 loop spans 14 amino acids.

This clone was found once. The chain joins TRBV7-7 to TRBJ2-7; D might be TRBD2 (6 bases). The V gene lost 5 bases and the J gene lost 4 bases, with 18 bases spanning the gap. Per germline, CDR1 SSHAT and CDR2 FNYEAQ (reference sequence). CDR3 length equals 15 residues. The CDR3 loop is CASSRGLGSGYEQYF. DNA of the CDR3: TGTGCCAGCAGCCGCGGGCTAGGGAGCGGGTACGAGCAGTACTTC.

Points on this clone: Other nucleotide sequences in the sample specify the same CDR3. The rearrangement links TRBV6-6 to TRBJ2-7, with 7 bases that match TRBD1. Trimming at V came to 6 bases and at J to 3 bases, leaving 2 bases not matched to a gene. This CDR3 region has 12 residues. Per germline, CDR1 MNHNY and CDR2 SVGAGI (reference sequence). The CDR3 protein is CASSYRGYEQYF. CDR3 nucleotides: TGTGCCAGCAGCTACAGGGGCTACGAGCAGTACTTC.

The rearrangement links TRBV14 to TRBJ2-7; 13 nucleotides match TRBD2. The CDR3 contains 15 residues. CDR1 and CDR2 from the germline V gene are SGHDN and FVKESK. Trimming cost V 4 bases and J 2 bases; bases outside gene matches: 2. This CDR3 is CASSRLAGGAYEQYF. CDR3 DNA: TGTGCCAGCAGCCGACTAGCGGGGGGAGCCTACGAGCAGTACTTC.

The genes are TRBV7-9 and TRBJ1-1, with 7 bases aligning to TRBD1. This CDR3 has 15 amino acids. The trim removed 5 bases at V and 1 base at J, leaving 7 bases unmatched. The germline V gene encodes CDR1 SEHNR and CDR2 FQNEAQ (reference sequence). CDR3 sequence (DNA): TGTGCCAGCAGCAGAAACAGGGGCGGGAACACTGAAGCTTTCTTT. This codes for CASSRNRGGNTEAFF.

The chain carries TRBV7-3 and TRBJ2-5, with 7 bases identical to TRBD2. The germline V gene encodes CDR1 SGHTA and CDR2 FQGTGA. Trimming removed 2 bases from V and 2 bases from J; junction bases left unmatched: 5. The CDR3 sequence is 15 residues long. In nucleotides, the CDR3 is TGTGCCAGCAGCTTATCCGGGACTAATCAAGAGACCCAGTACTTC. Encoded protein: CASSLSGTNQETQYF.

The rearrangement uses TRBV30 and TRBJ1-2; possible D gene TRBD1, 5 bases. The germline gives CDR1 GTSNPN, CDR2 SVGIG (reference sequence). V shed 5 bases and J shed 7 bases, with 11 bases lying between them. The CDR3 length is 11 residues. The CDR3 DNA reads TGTGCCTGGCTAATTGGGGCTGGCTACACCTTC. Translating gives CAWLIGAGYTF.

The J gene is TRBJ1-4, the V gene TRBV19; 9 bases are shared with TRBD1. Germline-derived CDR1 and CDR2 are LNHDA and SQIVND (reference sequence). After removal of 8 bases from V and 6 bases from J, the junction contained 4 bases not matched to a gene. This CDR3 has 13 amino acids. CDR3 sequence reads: CASGTGGDEKLFF. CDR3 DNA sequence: TGTGCCAGTGGAACAGGGGGCGATGAAAAACTGTTTTTT.

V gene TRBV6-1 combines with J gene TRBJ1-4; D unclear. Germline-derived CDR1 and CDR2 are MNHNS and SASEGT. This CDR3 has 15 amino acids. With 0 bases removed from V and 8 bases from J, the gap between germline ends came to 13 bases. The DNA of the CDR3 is TGTGCCAGCAGTGAAGCGGGTATGGAGTGGGAAAAACTGTTTTTT. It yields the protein CASSEAGMEWEKLFF.

CDR3 region: CASSQALNTGELFF. The CDR3 coding sequence is TGTGCCAGCAGCCAAGCGCTAAACACCGGGGAGCTGTTTTTT. This chain joins TRBV14 and TRBJ2-2, with D uncertain. V lost 1 base, J lost 2 bases, and 5 bases lay in between. There are 14 residues in the CDR3. The germline gives CDR1 SGHDN, CDR2 FVKESK.

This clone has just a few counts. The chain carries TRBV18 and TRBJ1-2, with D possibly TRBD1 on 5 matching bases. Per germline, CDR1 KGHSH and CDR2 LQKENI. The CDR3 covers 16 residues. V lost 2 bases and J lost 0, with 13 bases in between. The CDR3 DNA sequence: TGTGCCAGCTCACCAGTCGGAGAAGGGGCTAACTATGGCTACACCTTC. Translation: CASSPVGEGANYGYTF.